This T cell receptor (beta chain) was observed in a study of cytomegalovirus exposure and HLA in healthy donors. Trimming at V came to 3 bases and at J to 4 bases, leaving 12 bases not matched to a gene. Germline lookup yields CDR1 SGHNT and CDR2 YYREEE (reference sequence). The CDR3 is 16 amino acids. Use of 60 Vbeta and 13 Jbeta primers characterized the PCR. Data came from immunoSEQ multiplex PCR; TCRdb stores just in-frame clones and leaves some out. The sample includes 220,000 or so clones, 65% to 75% of them seen just once. General study findings and limits: The availability of immune exposure information extended only to CMV serostatus. Accurate prediction of HLA-A and HLA-B alleles (for most subjects) was reportedly achieved from TCR beta sequences. The study labeled approximately 150 TCR beta chains cytomegalovirus-associated. Earlier analysis yielded a pattern in which most TCR beta V segments were productive about 90% or about 30% of the time.

In the case of this clone: Its target is not known.

V is TRBV5-4 and J is TRBJ2-5, with 7 bases that match TRBD1. The receptor was isolated from a young woman in good health and CMV-seronegative. The sequencing sample was made of PBMCs. The DNA of the CDR3 is TGTGCCAGCAGCTCCCGCGACACAGGGGCGGGAGAGACCCAGTACTTC. It is translated as CASSSRDTGAGETQYF.